This is a list of T cell receptor beta chains from one sample in a study of control samples from healthy donors and cancer patients. Produced via immunoSEQ multiplex PCR; TCRdb's table is partial and in-frame only. The table includes 150,000 to 200,000 clones, more than 85% detected once. Sequenced sample: blood. The origin of the receptors is a woman aged 35 to 49 in good health. CDR3s include the opening cysteine and the closing phenylalanine or tryptophan. The D gene is left open where the match is weak.

TGTGCCAGCAGCAAAAAAGGGCAGTGTAACCCCGATAACTATGGCTACACCTTC CASSKKGQCNPDNYGYTF TRBJ1-2 NA TRBV21-1
TGTGCCAGCTCGCCCACGACAGGGTATGGCTACACCTTC CASSPTTGYGYTF TRBJ1-2 TRBD1 TRBV18
TGTGCCAGCTCCGGGACGGAGTTCTATAATTCACCCCTCCACTTT CASSGTEFYNSPLHF TRBJ1-6 NA TRBV27
TGTGCCAGCAGTTACGGGACAAAGGGCACTGAAGCTTTCTTT CASSYGTKGTEAFF TRBJ1-1 NA TRBV6-5
TGTGCCAGCAGTTACGGAGGGATGGGGGAAAAACTGTTTTTT CASSYGGMGEKLFF TRBJ1-4 NA TRBV6-5
TGTGCCAGCAGAGCACAGGGTACCAACGAGCAGTACTTC CASRAQGTNEQYF TRBJ2-7 NA TRBV5-5
TGTGCCAGCAGTACAGATCCTAACTATGGCTACACCTTC CASSTDPNYGYTF TRBJ1-2 NA TRBV6-5
TGTGCCAGCAGTCGACGATACACCGGGGAGCTGTTTTTT CASSRRYTGELFF TRBJ2-2 NA TRBV12-3/TRBV12-4
TGTGCCAGCAGCAGGACTAGCGGGGGGCCGTTAGAGAAAATCTCCTACAATGAGCAGTTCTTC CASSRTSGGPLEKISYNEQFF TRBJ2-1 TRBD2 TRBV7-8
TGTGCCAGCAGTGAAGGCACTAGCGTCTCTAGCACAGATACGCAGTATTTT CASSEGTSVSSTDTQYF TRBJ2-3 TRBD2 TRBV2